The present TCR beta chain was sequenced within a study of Graves' ophthalmopathy and Graves' hyperthyroidism. Study-wide results and limits: Ophthalmopathy was separated from stable hyperthyroidism by a 13-signature model with over 85% sensitivity and around 81% specificity.

This clonotype was picked up many times. As yet, its antigen is unknown. As the template, RNA transcripts were used to amplify TCR beta CDR3 regions. HTBI primers primed a first-round RT-PCR, and a second-round multiplex PCR followed. TCRdb ran MiXCR on the multiplex PCR reads and lists one entry per CDR3 protein. The table shows 360,000 or so distinct CDR3 sequences, with about 18% occurring only once. Sequencing was carried out using peripheral blood. The clonotype comes from a woman between 18 and 30 years old with Graves' ophthalmopathy.

The CDR3 bases are TGTGCCAGCAGCTTAGAGGCGGGAGGGCCTTGGGAGACCCAGTACTTC. As protein: CASSLEAGGPWETQYF. The J gene is TRBJ2-5, the V gene TRBV11-2, with TRBD2 identical over 9 bases. CDR1 is SGHAT and CDR2 is FQNNGV in the germline V gene. The V gene end was trimmed by 0 bases and the J gene end by 5 bases; junction bases not matched to a gene: 7. The CDR3 has 16 residues.